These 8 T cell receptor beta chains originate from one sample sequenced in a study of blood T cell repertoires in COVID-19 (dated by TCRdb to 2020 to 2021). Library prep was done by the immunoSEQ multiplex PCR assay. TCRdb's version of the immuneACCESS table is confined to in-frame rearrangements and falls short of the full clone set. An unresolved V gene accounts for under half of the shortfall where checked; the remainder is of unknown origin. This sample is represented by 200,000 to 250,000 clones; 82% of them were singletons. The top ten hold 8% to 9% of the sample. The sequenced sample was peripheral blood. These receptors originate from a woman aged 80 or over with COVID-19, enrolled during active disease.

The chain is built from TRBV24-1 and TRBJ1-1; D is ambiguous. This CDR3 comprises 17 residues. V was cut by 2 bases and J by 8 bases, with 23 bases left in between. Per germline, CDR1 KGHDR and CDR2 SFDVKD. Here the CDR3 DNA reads TGTGCCACCAGTGATTCTGGAGCGATGGGTGGAATAGAAGAAGCTTTCTTT. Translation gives CATSDSGAMGGIEEAFF.

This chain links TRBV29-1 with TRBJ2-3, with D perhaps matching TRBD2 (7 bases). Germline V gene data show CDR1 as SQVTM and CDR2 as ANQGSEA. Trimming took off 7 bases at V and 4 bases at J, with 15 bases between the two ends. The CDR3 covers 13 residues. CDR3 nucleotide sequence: TGCAGCGGGCTCCTAGGGGGGGCAGATACGCAGTATTTT. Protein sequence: CSGLLGGADTQYF.

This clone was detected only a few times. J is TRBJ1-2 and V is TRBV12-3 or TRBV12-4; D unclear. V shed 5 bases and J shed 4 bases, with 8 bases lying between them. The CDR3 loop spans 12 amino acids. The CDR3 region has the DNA TGTGCCAGCAGTATAAACTCCTATGGCTACACCTTC. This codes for CASSINSYGYTF.

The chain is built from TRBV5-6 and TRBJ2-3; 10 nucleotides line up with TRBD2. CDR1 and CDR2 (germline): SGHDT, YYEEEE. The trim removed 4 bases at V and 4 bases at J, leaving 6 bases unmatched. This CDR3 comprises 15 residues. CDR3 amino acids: CASSRLAGEADTQYF. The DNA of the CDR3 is TGTGCCAGCAGCCGTCTAGCGGGAGAGGCAGATACGCAGTATTTT.

The CDR3 DNA follows: TGTGCCAGCAGTTCACCCTTGGGCGCTGAAGCTTTCTTT. Translated, it gives CASSSPLGAEAFF. The rearrangement joins TRBV6-2 or TRBV6-3 to TRBJ1-1; D unclear. CDR3 length: 13 residues. Germline values: CDR1 MNHEY, CDR2 SVGEGT. V was trimmed by 4 bases and J by 6 bases, leaving 12 bases between them.

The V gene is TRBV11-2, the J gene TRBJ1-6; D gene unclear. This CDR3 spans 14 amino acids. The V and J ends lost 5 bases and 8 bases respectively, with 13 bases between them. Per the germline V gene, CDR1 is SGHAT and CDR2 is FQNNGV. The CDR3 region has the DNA TGTGCCAGCAGCCGAGGGCTCGTGGATTCACCCCTCCACTTT. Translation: CASSRGLVDSPLHF.

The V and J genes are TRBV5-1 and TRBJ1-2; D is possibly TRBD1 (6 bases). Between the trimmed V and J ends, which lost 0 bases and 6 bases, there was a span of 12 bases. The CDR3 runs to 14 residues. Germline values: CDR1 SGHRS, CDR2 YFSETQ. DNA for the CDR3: TGCGCCAGCAGCTTGGACAGGGAAGTCAATGGCTACACCTTC. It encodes CASSLDREVNGYTF.

In DNA, the CDR3 is TGTGCCAGTAGCAGCACAGGGCCGGGTCAGCCCCAGCATTTT. This gives the protein CASSSTGPGQPQHF. This chain uses TRBV19 with TRBJ1-5, with D tentatively TRBD1 (6 bases). The CDR3 covers 14 residues. V shed 6 bases and J shed 6 bases, with 15 bases lying between them. Germline V gene data show CDR1 as LNHDA and CDR2 as SQIVND (reference sequence).